This T cell receptor (beta chain) appears in the sequencing data of a study of T cell responses to AZD1222 COVID-19 vaccine. Using immunoSEQ multiplex PCR, the repertoire was profiled, and TCRdb retains in-frame clones only, with some absent. The table has 150,000 to 200,000 clones, 80% to 95% seen once. Trimming took 5 bases from V and 2 from J; bases not matched to a gene: 6. In germline, CDR1 is SGHTA, CDR2 FQGTGA. The CDR3 runs 15 residues. Sequencing used peripheral blood, obtained on day 0 of AZD1222 vaccination. The chain has TRBV7-3 and TRBJ2-3; 8 nucleotides align to TRBD2. This TCR came from an adult in good health. This CDR3 reads CASSRGGLDTDTQYF. The CDR3 bases are TGTGCCAGCAGCCGGGGGGGCCTGGACACAGATACGCAGTATTTT.